Below, 6 T cell receptor beta chains from the same sample are listed, as sequenced in a study of T cells in Graves' hyperthyroidism and ophthalmopathy. RNA transcripts provided the source from which TCR beta CDR3 regions were amplified. The TCR CDR3 was amplified in a first-round RT-PCR using the HTBI primer set. In TCRdb, the multiplex PCR reads were re-called with MiXCR into one record per CDR3 protein. The sample carries roughly 400,000 distinct CDR3 sequences, roughly an eighth recorded once. Material for sequencing was blood. These receptors all stem from a man aged 50 or older with Graves' ophthalmopathy.

This clonotype was seen only a few times. The chain joins TRBV5-1 to TRBJ1-4, with 9 bases fitting TRBD1. The CDR3 runs 17 residues. V was pared by 4 bases and J by 3 bases, with 10 bases of the junction left unmatched. Germline loops: CDR1 SGHRS, CDR2 YFSETQ. The CDR3 sequence is CASSMRTGAGANEKLFF. In nucleotides, the CDR3 is TGCGCCAGCAGCATGCGGACAGGGGCCGGAGCTAATGAAAAACTGTTTTTT.

This clonotype turned up a few times. The genes are TRBV29-1 and TRBJ2-7; 10 bases line up with TRBD2. This CDR3 is built from 13 residues. Germline values: CDR1 SQVTM, CDR2 ANQGSEA. The V and J ends lost 5 bases and 0 bases, in that order; junction bases with no gene match: 1. DNA of the CDR3: TGCAGCGTTTGGACTAGCGGCTCCTACGAGCAGTACTTC. Amino acid sequence: CSVWTSGSYEQYF.

At least ten counts were recorded for this clonotype. V usage is TRBV5-6 and J usage is TRBJ2-3; TRBD2 aligns across 12 bases. The CDR3 runs to 15 residues. Germline assignment: CDR1 SGHDT and CDR2 YYEEEE. Trimming at V came to 1 base and at J to 5 bases, leaving 2 bases not matched to a gene. CDR3 coding DNA: TGTGCCAGCAGCTTGAAGACTAGCGGGAGAGATACGCAGTATTTT. It codes for CASSLKTSGRDTQYF.

This clonotype was detected ten times or more. This chain connects TRBV7-2 to TRBJ2-3; a possible D gene is TRBD2 (6 bases). The CDR3 covers 16 residues. The germline V gene encodes CDR1 SGHTA and CDR2 FQGNSA. V lost 3 bases to trimming and J lost 1 base, with 14 bases between them. CDR3 protein: CASSFGGGAGTDTQYF. CDR3 coding DNA: TGTGCCAGCAGCTTCGGCGGAGGGGCGGGCACAGATACGCAGTATTTT.

This clonotype was detected many times. The chain has TRBV7-6 and TRBJ2-5; TRBD1 aligns across 9 bases. The junction had 8 bases not matched to a gene; V was cut back by 1 base and J by 5 bases. Germline assignment: CDR1 SGHVS and CDR2 FNYEAQ. The CDR3 is made up of 16 amino acids. Here the CDR3 reads CASSLGGTGMEETQYF. The DNA for the CDR3 is TGTGCCAGCAGCTTAGGGGGGACAGGGATGGAGGAGACCCAGTACTTC. The complete variable domain, with remaining parts taken from reference TRBV7-6 and TRBJ2-5, reads GAGVSQSPRYKVTKRGQDVALRCDPISGHVSLYWYRQALGQGPEFLTYFNYEAQQDKSGLPNDRFSAERPEGSISTLTIQRTEQRDSAMYRCASSLGGTGMEETQYFGPGTRLLVL.

This CDR3 reads CASRGGLAGGETQYF. The CDR3 coding sequence is TGTGCCAGCAGGGGGGGACTAGCGGGAGGAGAGACCCAGTACTTC. The rearrangement uses TRBV6-1 and TRBJ2-5; TRBD2 matches at 15 bases. The J segment lost 4 bases and the V segment lost 6 bases, leaving 3 bases of the junction unmatched. From germline, CDR1 is MNHNS and CDR2 SASEGT. This CDR3 contains 15 residues.